This paragraph reports one TCR beta chain. The clone's antigen remains unknown. No much larger clone exists at a distance of one base, and base qualities are not known. The CDR3 numbers 14 residues from cysteine through phenylalanine. Only the CDR3 DNA stays, 42 bases, in frame from base 1. CDR1 LNHDA and CDR2 SQIVND were looked up in the germline V gene (reference sequence). V loses 7 bases of germline sequence and J loses 5 bases, and the interval between the two ends is 15 bases. This entry belongs to a study of T cells in Graves' hyperthyroidism and ophthalmopathy (dated by TCRdb to between 2018 and 2021). For the wider study: Peripheral blood was collected at initial diagnosis, before any treatment. Following sampling, methimazole starting at 30 mg daily was given to hyperthyroidism patients, and high-dose intravenous methylprednisolone was given to ophthalmopathy patients. The approximately 95 discovery patients were divided at random into training and test sets in a 7:3 ratio. The paper reports TCR Vbeta CDR3 sequencing of approximately 130 peripheral blood samples: around 45 ophthalmopathy, under 85 hyperthyroidism and 17 progressor patients. In roughly six Graves' hyperthyroidism patients, the study also compared T-cell repertoires from thyroid tissue with T-cell repertoires from blood. TCR V-J signatures able to tell the groups apart were searched for in a discovery cohort of 90 to 100 patients, of whom about 40 had Graves' ophthalmopathy and about 55 had stable Graves' hyperthyroidism. An independent validation cohort of under 20 hyperthyroidism patients and 17 patients who later progressed to ophthalmopathy tested prospective prediction of ophthalmopathy.

Ophthalmopathy patients had moderately to severely active disease, Clinical Activity Score of at least 3, NOSPECS grade of at least 4, and duration under 3 months. Patients with uncontrolled infections, other autoimmune diseases, pregnancy or lactation were excluded. Diagnoses were based on clinical symptoms, serum thyroxine and TRAb, thyroid ultrasound and orbital computed tomography. PBMCs were isolated from approximately 10 ml of fresh peripheral blood by Ficoll-Paque density gradient centrifugation. Total RNA was extracted using Trizol reagent, and RNA quality was assessed on an Agilent 2100 Bioanalyzer. Study-wide conclusions, independent of this receptor: Blood samples also contained most of the expanded thyroid clonotypes (frequency above 0.001), which suggests that blood repertoires may reflect thyroid immune responses. During validation, the model predicted progression to ophthalmopathy a median of around 7 months ahead of onset, with 70.59% sensitivity and 72.22% specificity. Sample size was not statistically predetermined, and investigators were not blinded to group allocation. A model built on a 13 V-J signature distinguished ophthalmopathy from stable hyperthyroidism, reaching 85% to 90% sensitivity and around 81% specificity in cross-validation and 80%/75% in testing.

Amplification of TCR beta CDR3 regions was carried out from RNA transcripts. A first-round RT-PCR of the TCR CDR3 used the HTBI primer set with the Qiagen OneStep RT-PCR kit. Libraries were constructed in a second round of multiplex PCR, after which size selection and purification were performed. Libraries were sequenced paired-end with 100 bp reads on an Illumina HiSeq2000. On the study's bioinformatics: SOAPnuke was used to process the raw data, removing reads that contained adapters or uncalled bases, had a mean Phred below 15, or lacked an exact match to the constant primer or identifier. COPE v1.2.5 was used to merge high-quality paired reads, and clonotypes were defined as unique nucleotide sequences. MiTCR v1.1 was used to align the clonotypes against IMGT TRBV, TRBD and TRBJ reference segments. Analysis was restricted to V-J combinations with a frequency above 0.0001, which covered about 99% of repertoires. The TCS score was defined as the ratio of F50 (clonal expansion) to E x V (chaos), calculated using BLOSUM62-based TCRdist between CDR3 peptides within each V-J. Welch's t-statistics and random forest reduced some 510 V-J features to about 12, which were used in a naive Bayes classifier (R e1071). Using fastp trimming at Q25 and MiXCR clonotype assembly, TCRdb reanalyzed the public sequencing data and kept in-frame beta chains. Rows are unified per CDR3 protein, each entry keeping the most common DNA and genes. TCRdb's processing, not the authors', yielded these V and J calls. The sample records about 300,000 distinct CDR3 sequences, around 19% of which are singletons. 35% to 45% of the sample rests with the top ten.

The rearranged segments are TRBV19 and TRBJ1-5; TRBD1 might be the D gene, on 5 matching bases. The material sequenced was blood. The TCR comes from a man aged 50 to 60 with Graves' ophthalmopathy. The nucleotide sequence is given as TGTGCCAGTAACCACCGGGGGAGGGATCAGCCCCAGCATTTT. The resulting protein is CASNHRGRDQPQHF.